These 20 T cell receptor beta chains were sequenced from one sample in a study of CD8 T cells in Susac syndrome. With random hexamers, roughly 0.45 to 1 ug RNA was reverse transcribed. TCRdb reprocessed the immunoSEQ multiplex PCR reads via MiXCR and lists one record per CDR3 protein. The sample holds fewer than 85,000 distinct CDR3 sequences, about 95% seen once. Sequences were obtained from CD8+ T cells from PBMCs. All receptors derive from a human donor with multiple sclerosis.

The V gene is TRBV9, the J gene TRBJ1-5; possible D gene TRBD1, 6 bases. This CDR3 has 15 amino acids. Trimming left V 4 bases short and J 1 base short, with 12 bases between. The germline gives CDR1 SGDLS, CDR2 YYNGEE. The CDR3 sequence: CASSSGAGSNQPQHF. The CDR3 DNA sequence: TGTGCCAGCAGCTCAGGGGCAGGGAGCAATCAGCCCCAGCATTTT.

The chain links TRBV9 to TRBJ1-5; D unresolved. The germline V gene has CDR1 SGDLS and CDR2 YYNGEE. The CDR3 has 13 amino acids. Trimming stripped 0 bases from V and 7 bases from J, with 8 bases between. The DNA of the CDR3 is TGTGCCAGCAGCGTAGGCGGGAAACAGCCCCAGCATTTT. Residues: CASSVGGKQPQHF.

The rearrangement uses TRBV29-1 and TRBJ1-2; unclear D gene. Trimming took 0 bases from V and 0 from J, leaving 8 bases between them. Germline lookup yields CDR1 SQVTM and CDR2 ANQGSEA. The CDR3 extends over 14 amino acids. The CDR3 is CSVEDRPPNYGYTF. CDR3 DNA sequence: TGCAGCGTTGAAGACAGGCCCCCTAACTATGGCTACACCTTC.

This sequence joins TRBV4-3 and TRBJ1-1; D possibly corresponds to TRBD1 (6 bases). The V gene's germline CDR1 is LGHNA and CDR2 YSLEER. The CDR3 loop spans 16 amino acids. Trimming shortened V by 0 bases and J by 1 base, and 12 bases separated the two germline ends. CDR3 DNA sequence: TGCGCCAGCAGCCAAGATTGGGGGCATCGGAACACTGAAGCTTTCTTT. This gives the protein CASSQDWGHRNTEAFF.

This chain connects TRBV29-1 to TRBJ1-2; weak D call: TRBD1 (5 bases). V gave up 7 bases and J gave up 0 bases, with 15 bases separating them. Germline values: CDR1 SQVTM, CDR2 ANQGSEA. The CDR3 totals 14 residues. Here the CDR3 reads CSGGSWGANYGYTF. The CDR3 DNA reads TGCAGCGGGGGGAGTTGGGGGGCTAACTATGGCTACACCTTC.

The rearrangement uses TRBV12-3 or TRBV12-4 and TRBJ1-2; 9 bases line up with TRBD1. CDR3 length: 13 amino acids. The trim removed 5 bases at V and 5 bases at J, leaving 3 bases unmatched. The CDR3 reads CASSGDRVYGYTF. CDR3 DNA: TGTGCCAGCAGTGGGGACAGGGTTTATGGCTACACCTTC.

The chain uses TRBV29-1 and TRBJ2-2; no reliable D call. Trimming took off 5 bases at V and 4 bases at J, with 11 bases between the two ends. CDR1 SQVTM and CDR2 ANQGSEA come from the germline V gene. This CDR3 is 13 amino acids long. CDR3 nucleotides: TGCAGCGTTTTGAAGGTCGGCACCGGGGAGCTGTTTTTT. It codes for CSVLKVGTGELFF.

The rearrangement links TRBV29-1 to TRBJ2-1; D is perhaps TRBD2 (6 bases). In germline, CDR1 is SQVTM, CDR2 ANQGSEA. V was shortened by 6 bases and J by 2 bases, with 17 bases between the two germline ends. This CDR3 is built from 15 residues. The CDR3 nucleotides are TGCAGCGTCGAGGCGTCGGGGGTCACCTACAATGAGCAGTTCTTC. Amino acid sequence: CSVEASGVTYNEQFF.

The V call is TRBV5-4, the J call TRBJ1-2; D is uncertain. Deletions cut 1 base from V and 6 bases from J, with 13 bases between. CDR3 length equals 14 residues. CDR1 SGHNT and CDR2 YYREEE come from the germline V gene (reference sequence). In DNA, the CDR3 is TGTGCCAGCAGCTTGAGTTCGGGGTTTCATGGCTACACCTTC. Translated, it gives CASSLSSGFHGYTF.

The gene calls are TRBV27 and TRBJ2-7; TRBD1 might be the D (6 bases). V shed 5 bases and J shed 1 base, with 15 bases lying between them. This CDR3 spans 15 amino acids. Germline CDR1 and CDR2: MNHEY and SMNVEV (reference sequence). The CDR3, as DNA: TGTGCCAGCAGTCCCAGGGGTCTTTCGTCCTACGAGCAGTACTTC. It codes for CASSPRGLSSYEQYF.

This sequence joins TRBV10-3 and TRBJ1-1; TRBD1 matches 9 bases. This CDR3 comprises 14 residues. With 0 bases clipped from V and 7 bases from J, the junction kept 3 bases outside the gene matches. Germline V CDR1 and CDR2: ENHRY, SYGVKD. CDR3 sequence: CAISESGQGLEAFF. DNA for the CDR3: TGTGCCATCAGTGAGTCGGGACAGGGCCTTGAAGCTTTCTTT.

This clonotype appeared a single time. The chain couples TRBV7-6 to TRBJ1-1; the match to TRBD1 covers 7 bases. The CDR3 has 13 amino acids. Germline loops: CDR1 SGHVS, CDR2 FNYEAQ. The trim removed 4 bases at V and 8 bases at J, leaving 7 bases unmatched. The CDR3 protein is CASSSPGTVEAFF. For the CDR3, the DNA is TGTGCCAGCAGCTCTCCGGGGACAGTCGAAGCTTTCTTT.

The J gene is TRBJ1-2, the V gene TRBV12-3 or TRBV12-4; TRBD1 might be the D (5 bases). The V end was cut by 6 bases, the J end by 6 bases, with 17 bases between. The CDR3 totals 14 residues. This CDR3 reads CASSSTGPVNGYTF. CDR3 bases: TGTGCCAGCAGCTCGACGGGGCCTGTAAATGGCTACACCTTC.

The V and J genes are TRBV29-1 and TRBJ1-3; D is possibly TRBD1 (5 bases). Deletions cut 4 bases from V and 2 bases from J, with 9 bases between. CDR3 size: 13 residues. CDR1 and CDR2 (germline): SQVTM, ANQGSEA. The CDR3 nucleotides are TGCAGCGTTGGAGGGACTGCTGGAAACACCATATATTTT. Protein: CSVGGTAGNTIYF.

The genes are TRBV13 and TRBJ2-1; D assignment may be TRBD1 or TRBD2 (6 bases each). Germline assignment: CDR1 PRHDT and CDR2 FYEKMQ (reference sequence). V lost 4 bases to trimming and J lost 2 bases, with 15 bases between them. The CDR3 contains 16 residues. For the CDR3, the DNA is TGTGCCAGCAGCTCCTATGGTAGGGGGGCCTACAATGAGCAGTTCTTC. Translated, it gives CASSSYGRGAYNEQFF.

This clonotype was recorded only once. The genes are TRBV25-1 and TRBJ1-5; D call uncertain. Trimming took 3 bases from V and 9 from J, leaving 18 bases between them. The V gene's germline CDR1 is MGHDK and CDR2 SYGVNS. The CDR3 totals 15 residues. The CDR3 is CASSDTALPAAPQHF. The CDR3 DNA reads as TGTGCCAGCAGTGACACGGCACTCCCAGCGGCGCCCCAGCATTTT.

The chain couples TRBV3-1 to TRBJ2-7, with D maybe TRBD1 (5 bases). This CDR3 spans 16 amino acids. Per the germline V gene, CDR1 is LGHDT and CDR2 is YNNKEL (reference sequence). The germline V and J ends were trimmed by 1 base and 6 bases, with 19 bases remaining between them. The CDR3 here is CASSQVTAVRVAEQYF. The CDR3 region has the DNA TGTGCCAGCAGCCAAGTGACAGCCGTTCGGGTAGCCGAGCAGTACTTC.

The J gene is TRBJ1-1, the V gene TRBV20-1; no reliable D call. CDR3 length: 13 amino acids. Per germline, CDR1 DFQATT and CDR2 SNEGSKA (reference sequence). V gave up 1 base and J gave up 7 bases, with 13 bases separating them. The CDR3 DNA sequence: TGCAGTGCTAGAGGGGCCCTTCGGAATGAAGCTTTCTTT. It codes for CSARGALRNEAFF.

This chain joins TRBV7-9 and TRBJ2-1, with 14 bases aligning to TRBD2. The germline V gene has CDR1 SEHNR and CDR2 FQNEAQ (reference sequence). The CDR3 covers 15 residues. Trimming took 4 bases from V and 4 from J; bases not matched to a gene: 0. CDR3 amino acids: CASSWTSGGYNEQFF. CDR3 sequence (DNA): TGTGCCAGCAGCTGGACTAGCGGGGGGTACAATGAGCAGTTCTTC.

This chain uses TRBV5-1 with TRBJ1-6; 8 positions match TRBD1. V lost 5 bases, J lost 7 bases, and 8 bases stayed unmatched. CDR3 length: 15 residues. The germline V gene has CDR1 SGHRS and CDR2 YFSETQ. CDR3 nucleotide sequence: TGCGCCAGCAGGAGAGGACAGGGTGTGAATTCACCCCTCCACTTT. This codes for CASRRGQGVNSPLHF.